Listed below are T cell receptor beta chains from one sample, sequenced in a study of cytomegalovirus exposure and HLA in healthy donors. Repertoires were generated with immunoSEQ multiplex PCR, while TCRdb's copy carries only in-frame clones and drops some. This sample has around 160,000 clones, with roughly 80% found just once. Sequencing was done on a sample of PBMCs. The receptors shown here come from a human donor in good health. The CDR3 runs from the conserved cysteine through the conserved F or W. A D gene is named only where the DNA matches it firmly. The size field is filled for only some rows; it gives once, few, many or a size class.

j_call | clone_size | d_call | v_call | cdr3_nt | cdr3_aa
TRBJ2-7 | - | TRBD1 | TRBV15 | TGTGCCACCAGCAGAGAGTTGGGACAGGGGTTCAAAACCTACGAGCAGTACTTC | CATSRELGQGFKTYEQYF
TRBJ2-5 | - | TRBD2 | TRBV4-2 | TGTGCCAGCAGCCCCTCGGGGGGGGAGATCTTTGAGACCCAGTACTTC | CASSPSGGEIFETQYF
TRBJ2-5 | - | - | TRBV7-9 | TGTGCCAGCAGCTTAGGCGTGGAGACCCAGTACTTC | CASSLGVETQYF
TRBJ1-6 | - | TRBD1 | TRBV25-1 | TGTGCCAGCAGGGGACAGGGGGCCTCCTATAATTCACCCCTCCACTTT | CASRGQGASYNSPLHF
TRBJ1-5 | - | TRBD1 | TRBV11-3 | TGTGCCAGCAGTTTCCCTCGGACAGGGGGGTATAATCAGCCCCAGCATTTT | CASSFPRTGGYNQPQHF
TRBJ1-6 | - | - | TRBV9 | TGTGCCAGCAGCTATAACCCCCCCGGGGGAGTAGATTCACCCCTCCACTTT | CASSYNPPGGVDSPLHF
TRBJ2-3 | - | TRBD2 | TRBV9 | TGTGCCAGCAGCGTAGTAGCGGGGGGGGTGCTGGATACGCAGTATTTT | CASSVVAGGVLDTQYF
TRBJ2-3 | once | - | TRBV9 | TGTGCCAGCAGCGTAGTGGACACCAGCACAGATACGCAGTATTTT | CASSVVDTSTDTQYF
TRBJ1-4 | - | TRBD1 | TRBV28 | TGTGCCAGCAGTTCCCCGGGACAGGGGGGAGCTAGGGAAAAACTGTTTTTT | CASSSPGQGGAREKLFF
TRBJ1-4 | - | TRBD1 | TRBV2 | TGTGCCAGCAGTTCTCGGGGGACAGGGGGTGAAAAACTGTTTTTT | CASSSRGTGGEKLFF
TRBJ2-7 | - | - | TRBV5-1 | TGCGCCAGCAGCTTGGTTGTGGGGGCTCGGAACGAGCAGTACTTC | CASSLVVGARNEQYF
TRBJ2-5 | - | TRBD2 | TRBV4-3 | TGCGCCAGCAGCCAAGACCTGACTAGCGGGGGGGCCGAGGCCCAGTACTTC | CASSQDLTSGGAEAQYF
TRBJ2-1 | - | TRBD1 | TRBV5-1 | TGCGCCAGCAGCTTGGGTACAGGGGCCAATGAGCAGTTCTTC | CASSLGTGANEQFF
TRBJ2-5 | - | - | TRBV6-5 | TGTGCCAGCAGTTATTCACTACCTGGGACCCAGTACTTC | CASSYSLPGTQYF
TRBJ1-2 | once | TRBD1 | TRBV7-2 | TGTGCCAGCAGCTTAGCGGGACAGCCCTATGGCTACACCTTC | CASSLAGQPYGYTF
TRBJ2-6 | - | TRBD1 | TRBV4-1 | TGCGCCAGCAGCCAAGATAAGGACAGGGGGAATACTGGGGCCAACGTCCTGACTTTC | CASSQDKDRGNTGANVLTF
TRBJ1-1 | - | - | TRBV10-3 | TGTGCCATCACAAGTGCAGGTAACACTGAAGCTTTCTTT | CAITSAGNTEAFF
TRBJ2-7 | - | TRBD2 | TRBV5-1 | TGCGCCAGCAGCTTGCCCCGAACTAGCGGGGTCGTAGACGAGCAGTACTTC | CASSLPRTSGVVDEQYF
TRBJ1-2 | few | TRBD1 | TRBV4-1 | TGCGCCAGCAGCCAACCGGGACAGGGGGCTGGAGGCTACACCTTC | CASSQPGQGAGGYTF
TRBJ1-3 | - | - | TRBV29-1 | TGCAGCGTCTCTAAAACGGGTGCTGGAAACACCATATATTTT | CSVSKTGAGNTIYF
TRBJ1-1 | - | - | TRBV10-3 | TGTGCCATCAGTGAGTCTCCGACAGCTGAAGCTTTCTTT | CAISESPTAEAFF
TRBJ2-2 | few | - | TRBV4-3 | TGCGCCAGCAGCCCCTCGGCCGGGGAGCTGTTTTTT | CASSPSAGELFF
TRBJ2-1 | - | TRBD2 | TRBV7-8 | TGTGCCAGCAGCTTAACTAGCGGGGGGTTCTCCTACAATGAGCAGTTCTTC | CASSLTSGGFSYNEQFF
TRBJ2-3 | - | TRBD1 | TRBV5-1 | TGCGCCAGCAGCTTTCGGACAGGGGGAGGAGATACGCAGTATTTT | CASSFRTGGGDTQYF
TRBJ2-5 | - | TRBD2 | TRBV7-3 | TGTGCCAGCAGCTTAAACGGGGGGGCAGGGGAGACCCAGTACTTC | CASSLNGGAGETQYF
TRBJ1-6 | - | TRBD1 | TRBV15 | TGTGCCACCAGCAGAGATAGGGGGCTAGGTTCACCCCTCCACTTT | CATSRDRGLGSPLHF
TRBJ2-7 | once | TRBD2 | TRBV13 | TGTGCCAGCAGCTTCCCTAGCGGGGAGTCGGGCTACGAGCAGTACTTC | CASSFPSGESGYEQYF
TRBJ2-5 | - | TRBD2 | TRBV5-1 | TGCGCCAGCAGCTTGGGACCACTAGCGGGGGGACAAGAGACCCAGTACTTC | CASSLGPLAGGQETQYF
TRBJ1-6 | - | TRBD1 | TRBV27 | TGTGCCAGCAGCCGACAGGGCTATTCACCCCTCCACTTT | CASSRQGYSPLHF
TRBJ1-2 | - | - | TRBV4-3 | TGCGCCAGCAGCCAGATCGGTTTGATGCCTAACTATGGCTACACCTTC | CASSQIGLMPNYGYTF
TRBJ2-3 | - | TRBD2 | TRBV6-1 | TGTGCCAGCAGTGAATCGGGAGGGACAATCTTAGGCACAGATACGCAGTATTTT | CASSESGGTILGTDTQYF
TRBJ1-2 | - | - | TRBV13 | TGTGCCAGCAGCGCGGCGGGGCGGGGTGGCTACACCTTC | CASSAAGRGGYTF
TRBJ1-2 | - | - | TRBV7-9 | TGTGCCAGCAGCTTAGACGGCGGATTCTATGGCTACACCTTC | CASSLDGGFYGYTF
TRBJ1-1 | - | TRBD1 | TRBV6-1 | TGTGCCAGTTGGACAGGGGGCCTGAACACTGAAGCTTTCTTT | CASWTGGLNTEAFF
TRBJ2-1 | - | - | TRBV6-1 | TGTGCCAGCAGTGAGAGGGGGATGCTTAGCTCCTACAATGAGCAGTTCTTC | CASSERGMLSSYNEQFF
TRBJ1-3 | - | TRBD1 | TRBV6-6 | TGTGCCAGCAGTCGAGCTCCGGGACAGGCTCGAAACACCATATATTTT | CASSRAPGQARNTIYF
TRBJ2-7 | - | - | TRBV20-1 | TGCAGTGCTAACAGGGCCTACGAGCAGTACTTC | CSANRAYEQYF
TRBJ1-2 | - | - | TRBV10-3 | TGTGCCATCAGTGGAGGGGGTCCCTTCTATGGCTACACCTTC | CAISGGGPFYGYTF
TRBJ2-2 | - | - | TRBV9 | TGTGCCAGCAGTCTCTCGGAGTCGAACACCGGGGAGCTGTTTTTT | CASSLSESNTGELFF
TRBJ2-3 | - | TRBD1 | TRBV7-3 | TGTGCCAGCAGCCCAGGACAGGGTGGTGATTCGGATACGCAGTATTTT | CASSPGQGGDSDTQYF
TRBJ2-7 | - | - | TRBV7-9 | TGTGCCAGCAGCCCGGGTTCGTCCGGGACAAGGGTTTCATACGAGCAGTACTTC | CASSPGSSGTRVSYEQYF